The 20 T cell receptor beta chains in this list originate from one sample, sequenced in a study of cytomegalovirus exposure and HLA in healthy donors (TCRdb year 2017). Library method: the immunoSEQ multiplex PCR assay. TCRdb holds this immuneACCESS table with in-frame rearrangements only. Some clones are missing; in checked studies, unresolved V genes explain under half, and the rest has no known cause. The table for this sample lists around 160,000 clones; around four fifths of them were counted only once. Jointly, the top ten make up around 2.4% of the sample. Source material: PBMCs. Receptor source: a young man in good health and CMV-seropositive.

The V and J genes are TRBV9 and TRBJ2-2, with TRBD2 identical over 10 bases. From germline, CDR1 is SGDLS and CDR2 YYNGEE. Trimming removed 3 bases from V and 7 bases from J; junction bases left unmatched: 9. The CDR3 length is 16 residues. The CDR3 protein is CASSEKRGGSVGELFF. CDR3 DNA: TGTGCCAGCAGCGAGAAGCGGGGGGGCAGTGTCGGGGAGCTGTTTTTT.

The chain links TRBV19 to TRBJ2-6; TRBD1 aligns across 7 bases. Germline-derived CDR1 and CDR2 are LNHDA and SQIVND (reference sequence). This CDR3 has 17 amino acids. V lost 4 bases to trimming and J lost 2 bases; unmatched junction nucleotides: 8. The CDR3 region is CASSKKVTGAGANVLTF. In DNA, the CDR3 is TGTGCCAGTAGTAAAAAAGTTACAGGGGCTGGGGCCAACGTCCTGACTTTC. Using reference TRBV19 and TRBJ2-6 for the parts outside the CDR3, the full variable domain is DGGITQSPKYLFRKEGQNVTLSCEQNLNHDAMYWYRQDPGQGLRLIYYSQIVNDFQKGDIAEGYSVSREKKESFPLTVTSAQKNPTAFYLCASSKKVTGAGANVLTFGAGSRLTVL.

The chain couples TRBV5-1 to TRBJ2-1; 11 nucleotides align to TRBD2. Germline CDR1 is SGHRS and CDR2 is YFSETQ. There are 15 residues in the CDR3. Trimming removed 4 bases from V and 6 bases from J; junction bases left unmatched: 6. CDR3 in amino acids: CASSKPSGGINEQFF. The DNA for the CDR3 is TGCGCCAGCAGCAAACCTAGCGGGGGGATCAATGAGCAGTTCTTC.

The rearrangement uses TRBV6-6 and TRBJ1-5; the match to TRBD1 covers 9 bases. The V gene's germline CDR1 is MNHNY and CDR2 SVGAGI (reference sequence). This CDR3 comprises 13 residues. V lost 7 bases and J lost 6; bases outside the gene matches: 4. The DNA of the CDR3 is TGTGCCAGCACAGACAGGGGGACTCAGCCCCAGCATTTT. Translating gives CASTDRGTQPQHF.

This chain connects TRBV5-8 to TRBJ2-7; possibly TRBD2 for D (6 bases). Germline CDR1 SGHTS, CDR2 YDEGEE. Trimming removed 4 bases from V and 3 bases from J, with 20 bases in between. This CDR3 is 16 amino acids long. DNA for the CDR3: TGTGCCAGCAGCCAAGATCGATCGGGACTCATCTACGAGCAGTACTTC. It is translated as CASSQDRSGLIYEQYF.

The chain is built from TRBV9 and TRBJ2-6, with TRBD1 as a possible D gene (6 bases). The V gene lost 3 bases and the J gene lost 0 bases, with 10 bases spanning the gap. The CDR3 has 16 amino acids. In germline, CDR1 is SGDLS, CDR2 YYNGEE. CDR3 amino acids: CASSAGDNSGANVLTF. The CDR3 DNA reads as TGTGCCAGCAGCGCTGGGGACAACTCTGGGGCCAACGTCCTGACTTTC.

V usage is TRBV23-1 and J usage is TRBJ1-3; 7 bases map to TRBD1. TRBV23-1 is treated as an ORF (open reading frame) with a function not yet certain. V lost 6 bases, J lost 0 bases, and 5 bases stayed unmatched. This CDR3 has 15 residues. CDR3 residues: CASRTGQPSGNTIYF. In DNA, the CDR3 is TGCGCCAGCAGGACAGGGCAACCCTCTGGAAACACCATATATTTT.

The chain combines TRBV4-3 with TRBJ2-7; perhaps TRBD2 as D (5 bases). CDR3 length: 13 residues. V lost 0 bases, J lost 5 bases, and 8 bases lay in between. Germline values: CDR1 LGHNA, CDR2 YSLEER. The CDR3 here is CASSQDYGDEQYF. The CDR3 nucleotides read TGCGCCAGCAGCCAAGATTACGGGGACGAGCAGTACTTC.

The chain employs TRBV6-5 and TRBJ2-7; 7 bases are a match to TRBD1. The J segment lost 6 bases and the V segment lost 2 bases, leaving 7 bases of the junction unmatched. This CDR3 is built from 14 residues. Germline values: CDR1 MNHEY, CDR2 SVGAGI. CDR3 loop: CASSYVGRGFEQYF. The CDR3 DNA sequence: TGTGCCAGCAGTTACGTGGGCAGGGGGTTCGAGCAGTACTTC.

The gene calls are TRBV7-3 and TRBJ2-2; 7 bases fit TRBD2. Germline CDR1 SGHTA, CDR2 FQGTGA. The CDR3 is 17 residues long. Trimming took 5 bases from V and 0 from J; bases not matched to a gene: 9. The DNA of the CDR3 is TGTGCCAGCAGCCCCAAGGGGCGGGGGACGAACACCGGGGAGCTGTTTTTT. It yields the protein CASSPKGRGTNTGELFF.

This chain joins TRBV5-6 and TRBJ2-3; the D gene is possibly TRBD2 (6 bases). Trimming took 0 bases from V and 2 from J, leaving 10 bases between them. There are 15 residues in the CDR3. Germline V gene sequence: CDR1 SGHDT, CDR2 YYEEEE. The CDR3 sequence is CASSLGLGATDTQYF. The CDR3 DNA reads as TGTGCCAGCAGCTTGGGACTAGGGGCCACAGATACGCAGTATTTT.

The chain joins TRBV7-9 to TRBJ2-3; 8 bases align to TRBD2. With V trimmed by 1 base and J by 6 bases, 9 bases remained unmatched. CDR3 size: 16 residues. CDR1 SEHNR and CDR2 FQNEAQ come from the germline V gene (reference sequence). The CDR3 bases are TGTGCCAGCAGCTTAGTGGCGGGGGGCCCCGGGGATACGCAGTATTTT. It translates to CASSLVAGGPGDTQYF. The full variable domain, in which reference TRBV7-9 and TRBJ2-3 provide the parts outside the CDR3, is DTGVSQNPRHKITKRGQNVTFRCDPISEHNRLYWYRQTLGQGPEFLTYFQNEAQLEKSRLLSDRFSAERPKGSFSTLEIQRTEQGDSAMYLCASSLVAGGPGDTQYFGPGTRLTVL.

The chain uses TRBV19 and TRBJ2-2; 9 bases align to TRBD2. Trimming cost V 5 bases and J 0 bases; bases outside gene matches: 7. This CDR3 region has 17 residues. CDR1 is LNHDA, CDR2 SQIVND, per germline (reference sequence). This CDR3 reads CASSSISGGANTGELFF. In DNA, the CDR3 is TGTGCCAGTAGTTCGATTAGCGGGGGTGCGAACACCGGGGAGCTGTTTTTT.

The count of this clone is one. The gene calls are TRBV4-1 and TRBJ2-5, with D possibly TRBD1 on 5 matching bases. Per the germline V gene, CDR1 is MGHRA and CDR2 is YSYEKL. This CDR3 region has 14 residues. V gave up 0 bases and J gave up 7 bases, with 12 bases separating them. The CDR3, as DNA: TGCGCCAGCAGCCAAGAGGGCACAGGCGGGACCCAGTACTTC. Protein sequence: CASSQEGTGGTQYF.

For this clone: Compared with germline, one end of the junction differs, possibly owing to a read error. The J gene is TRBJ1-5, the V gene TRBV7-7; 8 bases fit TRBD1. Germline loops: CDR1 SSHAT, CDR2 FNYEAQ (reference sequence). The CDR3 length is 16 residues. Written as DNA, the CDR3 is TGTGCTAGCAGCTTCCGCCCACAGGGGGAGGTCCGGCCCCAGCATTTT. This codes for CASSFRPQGEVRPQHF.

The chain recombines TRBV7-9 with TRBJ2-7; 8 bases match TRBD1. The V gene end was trimmed by 4 bases and the J gene end by 3 bases; junction bases not matched to a gene: 14. CDR1 and CDR2 (germline): SEHNR, FQNEAQ (reference sequence). The CDR3 is made up of 17 amino acids. Here the CDR3 reads CASSSIPGQGAGYEQYF. The CDR3 DNA reads TGTGCCAGCAGCTCCATCCCAGGTCAGGGGGCGGGCTACGAGCAGTACTTC.

This clone was seen just once. V usage is TRBV6-5 and J usage is TRBJ2-7; maybe TRBD1 (5 bases). Germline assignment: CDR1 MNHEY and CDR2 SVGAGI. The CDR3 has 13 residues. The V gene lost 6 bases and the J gene lost 3 bases, with 12 bases spanning the gap. The CDR3 here is CASSQHQGYEQYF. For the CDR3, the DNA is TGTGCCAGCAGCCAACACCAGGGCTACGAGCAGTACTTC.

V usage is TRBV19 and J usage is TRBJ2-7, with TRBD1 as a possible D gene (6 bases). Germline CDR1 and CDR2: LNHDA and SQIVND (reference sequence). V was shortened by 3 bases and J by 0 bases, with 12 bases between the two germline ends. CDR3 length: 15 residues. CDR3: CASSIGDTLSYEQYF. The CDR3 DNA sequence: TGTGCCAGTAGTATCGGGGACACCCTCTCCTACGAGCAGTACTTC.

DNA for the CDR3: TGTGCCAGCAGCGACCAAGGGGCCTCCGGAATTGGGGGCACAGATACGCAGTATTTT. Protein product: CASSDQGASGIGGTDTQYF. The chain links TRBV9 to TRBJ2-3, with D perhaps matching TRBD1 (5 bases). The germline V gene has CDR1 SGDLS and CDR2 YYNGEE. CDR3 length equals 19 residues. V was trimmed by 3 bases and J by 1 base, leaving 24 bases between them. Filled out from reference TRBV9 and TRBJ2-3, the complete variable domain reads DSGVTQTPKHLITATGQRVTLRCSPRSGDLSVYWYQQSLDQGLQFLIQYYNGEERAKGNILERFSAQQFPDLHSELNLSSLELGDSALYFCASSDQGASGIGGTDTQYFGPGTRLTVL.

The CDR3 spells CASSLGPGEGNQPQHF. The CDR3 DNA reads as TGCGCCAGCAGCTTGGGCCCAGGGGAAGGGAATCAGCCCCAGCATTTT. The chain has TRBV5-1 and TRBJ1-5; D might be TRBD1 (6 bases). Per the germline V gene, CDR1 is SGHRS and CDR2 is YFSETQ. V gave up 0 bases and J gave up 4 bases, with 14 bases separating them. The CDR3 is made up of 16 amino acids.